This is a list of T cell receptor beta chains from one sample in a study of CD8+ T cells in alopecia areata. Sequenced by immunoSEQ multiplex PCR; TCRdb stores in-frame clones only, minus some. The sample records 120,000 or so clones, 61% being singletons. The source material was CD4+ T cells sorted from blood, sampled at week 4, from a patient treated with tofacitinib. Receptor source: a human donor with alopecia areata. Both conserved end residues are part of each CDR3. Each record gives: J gene, D gene, V gene, clone size, CDR3 DNA, CDR3 protein. A D gene is named only where the DNA matches it firmly. The listing skips clone size in some rows; elsewhere it reads once, few, many or a size class.

J gene: TRBJ1-5; D gene: .; V gene: TRBV30; clone size: once; CDR3 DNA: TGTGCCTGGAGTGGAACCGGGTCCTCACATAATCAGCCCCAGCATTTT; CDR3 protein: CAWSGTGSSHNQPQHF
J gene: TRBJ1-5; D gene: .; V gene: TRBV28; clone size: .; CDR3 DNA: TGTGCCAGCACCTTACAGGGCCAGGACCGTGCAGGTCAGCCCCAGCATTTT; CDR3 protein: CASTLQGQDRAGQPQHF
J gene: TRBJ2-5; D gene: .; V gene: TRBV7-9; clone size: .; CDR3 DNA: TGTGCCAGCAGCTTCGGAGTGTCCGAGGAGACCCAGTACTTC; CDR3 protein: CASSFGVSEETQYF
J gene: TRBJ1-1; D gene: .; V gene: TRBV27; clone size: .; CDR3 DNA: TGTGCCAGCAGTGGTTTAGGCGGCACTGAAGCTTTCTTT; CDR3 protein: CASSGLGGTEAFF
J gene: TRBJ1-2; D gene: .; V gene: TRBV30; clone size: .; CDR3 DNA: TGTGCCTGGAGTCTCTACTATGGCTACACCTTC; CDR3 protein: CAWSLYYGYTF
J gene: TRBJ1-2; D gene: .; V gene: TRBV30; clone size: .; CDR3 DNA: TGTGCCTGGAGTGAGAATCGGAGCTATGGCTACACCTTC; CDR3 protein: CAWSENRSYGYTF
J gene: TRBJ2-5; D gene: .; V gene: TRBV29-1; clone size: .; CDR3 DNA: TGCAGCGTTACAGGGGCTGGAGGGGAGACCCAGTACTTC; CDR3 protein: CSVTGAGGETQYF
J gene: TRBJ2-7; D gene: TRBD2; V gene: TRBV7-9; clone size: .; CDR3 DNA: TGTGCCAGCAGCCCTCATCATGGCGGGAGGAGGAACTACGAGCAGTACTTC; CDR3 protein: CASSPHHGGRRNYEQYF
J gene: TRBJ2-5; D gene: .; V gene: TRBV2; clone size: .; CDR3 DNA: TGTGCCAGCACCCTTGCGGGTAGGGGGGAAGAGACCCAGTACTTC; CDR3 protein: CASTLAGRGEETQYF
J gene: TRBJ1-6; D gene: .; V gene: TRBV2; clone size: .; CDR3 DNA: TGTGCCAGCAGTGTTGGGGGTTCACCCCTCCACTTT; CDR3 protein: CASSVGGSPLHF